These T cell receptor beta chains were read from a single sample in a study of T cell responses to AZD1222 COVID-19 vaccine. Method: immunoSEQ multiplex PCR; TCRdb's copy keeps in-frame clones and lacks some. The sample carries over 75,000 clones, roughly nine tenths recorded once. This specimen consisted of peripheral blood, obtained 28 days after the second AZD1222 dose. The source of these receptors is an adult who received the AZD1222 COVID-19 vaccine. Both conserved end residues are part of each CDR3. A D gene is named only where the DNA matches it firmly. A row's size may be missing; if present it is once, few, many or a size class.

>NA|TRBD1|14|TRBV7-9|TRBJ2-1
CASSLMGTDNEQFF
TGTGCCAGCAGCTTAATGGGGACAGACAATGAGCAGTTCTTC
>NA|NA|13|TRBV27|TRBJ2-5
CASSQGFEETQYF
TGTGCCAGCAGCCAGGGGTTCGAAGAGACCCAGTACTTC
>NA|TRBD1|15|TRBV2|TRBJ1-5
CASSGLQGAGQPQHF
TGTGCCAGCAGTGGTTTACAGGGGGCAGGACAGCCCCAGCATTTT
>NA|NA|12|TRBV10-3|TRBJ1-2
CATLPENHGYTF
TGTGCCACCCTACCGGAAAATCATGGCTACACCTTC
>few|NA|14|TRBV19|TRBJ1-2
CASEGTDIGYGYTF
TGTGCCAGTGAAGGGACCGACATAGGTTATGGCTACACCTTC
>NA|NA|15|TRBV11-2|TRBJ1-3
CASSLSTDSGNTIYF
TGTGCCAGCAGCTTAAGTACCGACTCTGGAAACACCATATATTTT
>NA|NA|13|TRBV29-1|TRBJ2-5
CSVEREGVETQYF
TGCAGCGTTGAACGTGAAGGAGTGGAGACCCAGTACTTC
>NA|TRBD2|14|TRBV9|TRBJ2-3
CASSGGGAIDTQYF
TGTGCCAGCAGCGGCGGGGGGGCCATAGATACGCAGTATTTT
>NA|NA|16|TRBV3-1/TRBV3-2|TRBJ2-1
CASSQDSRSSYNEQFF
TGTGCCAGCAGCCAAGATTCCCGGAGCTCCTACAATGAGCAGTTCTTC
>NA|NA|18|TRBV5-1|TRBJ2-4
CASSLNTGIRDRQNIQYF
TGCGCCAGCAGCTTGAACACCGGGATCCGGGACCGCCAAAACATTCAGTACTTC
>NA|NA|15|TRBV5-1|TRBJ1-2
CASSLAYRANYGYTF
TGCGCCAGCAGCTTGGCCTACAGGGCTAACTATGGCTACACCTTC
>NA|NA|18|TRBV21-1|TRBJ1-5
CASSKGRDGGLSNQPQHF
TGTGCCAGCAGCAAAGGGAGGGACGGGGGTCTAAGCAATCAGCCCCAGCATTTT
>NA|TRBD1|16|TRBV2|TRBJ1-5
CASRRTGGYSNQPQHF
TGTGCCAGCAGAAGGACAGGGGGTTATAGCAATCAGCCCCAGCATTTT
>NA|NA|15|TRBV15|TRBJ1-1
CATSRVRESNTEAFF
TGTGCCACCAGCCGGGTCAGGGAATCGAACACTGAAGCTTTCTTT
>NA|NA|11|TRBV2|TRBJ1-5
CASRLNQPQHF
TGTGCCAGTAGATTGAACCAGCCCCAGCATTTT
>few|NA|14|TRBV7-3|TRBJ1-1
CASSQVATNTEAFF
TGTGCCAGCAGCCAAGTGGCGACGAACACTGAAGCTTTCTTT
>NA|TRBD1|16|TRBV14|TRBJ2-2
CASSDVRGPYTGELFF
TGTGCCAGCAGCGACGTGAGGGGGCCCTACACCGGGGAGCTGTTTTTT
>NA|NA|15|TRBV6-5|TRBJ1-3
CASTKLRSSGNTIYF
TGTGCCAGCACTAAACTACGAAGCTCTGGAAACACCATATATTTT
>NA|TRBD1|21|TRBV3-1/TRBV3-2|TRBJ2-5
CASSHQTRTGQRTKYQETQYF
TGTGCCAGCAGCCACCAGACCCGGACAGGGCAAAGAACTAAGTACCAAGAGACCCAGTACTTC
>NA|NA|12|TRBV19|TRBJ1-5
CASKGSNQPQHF
TGTGCCAGTAAGGGTAGCAATCAGCCCCAGCATTTT
>NA|NA|15|TRBV7-9|TRBJ1-1
CASSLGGTMNTEAFF
TGTGCCAGCAGCTTAGGGGGCACCATGAACACTGAAGCTTTCTTT
>NA|NA|13|TRBV6-5|TRBJ1-5
CASSYDRDQPQHF
TGTGCCAGCAGTTACGACAGAGATCAGCCCCAGCATTTT
>NA|NA|15|TRBV4-1|TRBJ1-2
CASSLNELIDYGYTF
TGCGCCAGCAGCCTTAACGAATTAATCGACTATGGCTACACCTTC
>NA|NA|13|TRBV12-5|TRBJ2-2
CASGLEQAGELFF
TGTGCTAGTGGTTTGGAACAAGCCGGGGAGCTGTTTTTT
>NA|NA|17|TRBV7-2|TRBJ2-2
CASSHSFRGKNTGELFF
TGTGCCAGCAGCCACAGCTTCCGGGGGAAGAACACCGGGGAGCTGTTTTTT
>NA|NA|12|TRBV7-2|TRBJ1-2
CASRPEWGGYTF
TGTGCCAGCAGACCCGAGTGGGGTGGCTACACCTTC
>NA|NA|15|TRBV11-2|TRBJ1-6
CASSFSPGYNSPLHF
TGTGCCAGCAGCTTCTCCCCAGGGTATAATTCACCCCTCCACTTT
>NA|TRBD2|18|TRBV13|TRBJ2-5
CASSLGLGLAGGIETQYF
TGTGCCAGCAGCTTAGGCCTCGGGCTAGCGGGGGGCATAGAGACCCAGTACTTC
>NA|NA|16|TRBV18|TRBJ2-2
CASSPPTADYTGELFF
TGTGCCAGCTCACCGCCGACAGCGGACTACACCGGGGAGCTGTTTTTT
>NA|NA|13|TRBV24-1|TRBJ2-2
CATSDFSGRELFF
TGTGCCACCAGTGATTTTTCCGGGAGGGAGCTGTTTTTT
>NA|TRBD2|16|TRBV5-1|TRBJ2-5
CASSLTTSGGGETQYF
TGCGCCAGCAGCTTGACAACTAGCGGGGGTGGGGAGACCCAGTACTTC
>NA|TRBD1|16|TRBV7-9|TRBJ1-6
CASSPGGPHYNSPLHF
TGTGCCAGCAGCCCAGGGGGGCCCCACTATAATTCACCCCTCCACTTT
>NA|TRBD2|14|TRBV7-9|TRBJ2-5
CASSPGTSGETQYF
TGTGCCAGCAGCCCCGGGACTAGCGGTGAGACCCAGTACTTC
>NA|NA|15|TRBV7-9|TRBJ1-1
CASSLDGIGNTEAFF
TGTGCCAGCAGCTTAGATGGGATAGGGAACACTGAAGCTTTCTTT
>NA|NA|12|TRBV7-2|TRBJ1-1
CASSLGGPEAFF
TGTGCCAGCAGCTTAGGGGGCCCTGAAGCTTTCTTT
>NA|TRBD2|17|TRBV4-3|TRBJ2-7
CASSHGTSGDNNYEQYF
TGCGCCAGCAGCCACGGGACTAGCGGGGACAACAACTACGAGCAGTACTTC
>NA|NA|15|TRBV9|TRBJ2-3
CASSVGGAITDTQYF
TGTGCCAGCAGCGTCGGAGGGGCCATCACAGATACGCAGTATTTT
>NA|NA|13|TRBV7-2|TRBJ1-6
CASIRAYNSPLHF
TGTGCCAGCATCCGGGCCTATAATTCACCCCTCCACTTT
>NA|NA|11|TRBV12-3/TRBV12-4|TRBJ2-2
CASSIHGELFF
TGTGCCAGCTCGATTCACGGGGAGCTGTTTTTT
>once|NA|18|TRBV7-8|TRBJ1-1
CASSLASRSQGINTEAFF
TGTGCCAGCAGCTTAGCGAGTCGTTCGCAGGGGATAAACACTGAAGCTTTCTTT
>NA|NA|12|TRBV2|TRBJ1-5
CASTRAEQPQHF
TGTGCCAGCACCCGGGCGGAGCAGCCCCAGCATTTT
>once|NA|11|TRBV7-2|TRBJ1-3
CASSQRSTIYF
TGTGCCAGCAGCCAAAGAAGCACCATATATTTT
>NA|NA|14|TRBV29-1|TRBJ2-2
CSVGPGGKTGELFF
TGCAGCGTAGGACCCGGCGGCAAAACCGGGGAGCTGTTTTTT
>NA|TRBD1|16|TRBV5-5|TRBJ2-7
CASSLRRVQGADEQYF
TGTGCCAGCAGCCTCCGCCGAGTACAGGGGGCGGATGAGCAGTACTTC
>NA|NA|14|TRBV6-4|TRBJ1-2
CASSDGSTNYGYTF
TGTGCCAGCAGTGATGGTAGTACTAACTATGGCTACACCTTC
>NA|NA|16|TRBV4-1|TRBJ2-1
CASSPREGGIYNEQFF
TGCGCCAGCAGCCCCAGGGAGGGGGGGATTTACAATGAGCAGTTCTTC
>NA|TRBD1|15|TRBV28|TRBJ1-2
CASSLFAGGNYGYTF
TGTGCCAGCAGTTTGTTCGCAGGGGGGAACTATGGCTACACCTTC
>once|NA|16|TRBV27|TRBJ2-4
CASSPRRGGSENIQYF
TGTGCCAGCAGTCCCCGAAGAGGGGGGTCGGAAAACATTCAGTACTTC
>NA|NA|15|TRBV19|TRBJ1-1
CASSTQHSINTEAFF
TGTGCCAGTAGTACCCAACACAGTATAAACACTGAAGCTTTCTTT
>few|TRBD1|14|TRBV7-2|TRBJ2-7
CASSADRVGYEQYF
TGTGCCAGCAGCGCGGACAGGGTGGGTTACGAGCAGTACTTC
>NA|NA|14|TRBV5-1|TRBJ1-1
CASRWGPGNTEAFF
TGCGCCAGCAGGTGGGGGCCAGGGAACACTGAAGCTTTCTTT
>NA|TRBD1|14|TRBV6-5|TRBJ2-7
CASSTGQGWNEQYF
TGTGCCAGCAGTACAGGACAGGGGTGGAACGAGCAGTACTTC
>NA|NA|16|TRBV19|TRBJ1-3
CASSIGGGNSGNTIYF
TGTGCCAGTAGTATAGGAGGCGGCAACTCTGGAAACACCATATATTTT
>NA|NA|15|TRBV4-1|TRBJ2-3
CASSQAGGGTDTQYF
TGCGCCAGCAGCCAAGCTGGCGGAGGGACAGATACGCAGTATTTT
>NA|TRBD2|15|TRBV2|TRBJ2-3
CASSPGLAVTDTQYF
TGTGCCAGCAGTCCCGGACTAGCGGTCACAGATACGCAGTATTTT